These 24 T cell receptor beta chains came from one sample sequenced in a study of shared clonotypes between healthy human individuals. Repertoires were generated with immunoSEQ multiplex PCR, while TCRdb's copy carries only in-frame clones and drops some. This repertoire shows 450,000 to 500,000 clones, 70% to 80% found once; its top ten account for around 13%. The sequencing input was PBMCs. The receptors originated from a woman in her 40s in good health. Some clones in this sample may be carry-over from other donors' samples.

The CDR3 DNA follows: TGTGCCAGCAGTAACCGGGACAGGCTCAATCGGAGTACTGAAGCTTTCTTT. This translates into CASSNRDRLNRSTEAFF. The genes are TRBV6-8 and TRBJ1-1; 8 bases are shared with TRBD1. After removal of 5 bases from V and 5 bases from J, the junction contained 16 bases not matched to a gene. The CDR3 has 17 amino acids. Germline CDR1 reads MNHGY; CDR2 reads SAAAGT.

This chain uses TRBV7-5 with TRBJ2-1. TRBV7-5 is given as a pseudogene. The CDR3 loop spans 13 amino acids. For the CDR3, the DNA is TGTGTCAGAAGCCGGCGCTTCCACAATGAGCAGTTCTTC. The encoded protein is CVRSRRFHNEQFF.

The DNA for the CDR3 is TGTGCCAGCTCACCACCGGGGCGGGGGGCTGGGGACACTGAAGCTTTCTTT. Residues: CASSPPGRGAGDTEAFF. The gene calls are TRBV18 and TRBJ1-1; tentatively, D is TRBD1 (6 bases). The ends were cut back, 0 bases at V and 3 bases at J, with 17 bases in the middle. The CDR3 contains 17 residues. Germline-derived CDR1 and CDR2 are KGHSH and LQKENI.

This rearrangement joins TRBV5-6 to TRBJ1-1; TRBD1 agrees at 7 bases. The CDR3 runs 13 residues. The ends lost 7 bases at V and 10 bases at J; junction bases unmatched: 13. The germline V gene has CDR1 SGHDT and CDR2 YYEEEE. As DNA, the CDR3 is TGTGCCAGCGGGGACAGTAGTACACTGGGAGCTTTCTTT. It codes for CASGDSSTLGAFF.

The chain links TRBV9 to TRBJ2-3, with TRBD2 matching over 10 bases. The V segment lost 1 base and the J segment 4 bases; nucleotides outside the gene matches: 3. The V gene's germline CDR1 is SGDLS and CDR2 YYNGEE. The CDR3 totals 15 residues. CDR3 region: CASSVSSGSPDTQYF. In DNA form, the CDR3 reads TGTGCCAGCAGCGTATCTAGCGGGAGCCCAGATACGCAGTATTTT.

CDR3 protein: CASRRDGNEKLFF. The CDR3 DNA is TGTGCCAGCAGAAGGGACGGTAATGAAAAACTGTTTTTT. The gene calls are TRBV28 and TRBJ1-4, with TRBD1 as a possible D gene (5 bases). The CDR3 loop spans 13 amino acids. Per the germline V gene, CDR1 is MDHEN and CDR2 is SYDVKM. V lost 6 bases and J lost 4, with 9 bases in between.

This chain uses TRBV19 with TRBJ2-2; 10 bases match TRBD2. Germline V gene lookup returns CDR1 LNHDA and CDR2 SQIVND (reference sequence). V lost 4 bases to trimming and J lost 8 bases; unmatched junction nucleotides: 16. This CDR3 region has 18 residues. The CDR3 protein is CASSTTPKREGRRGELFF. CDR3 DNA sequence: TGTGCCAGTAGTACAACCCCAAAGCGGGAGGGCCGGAGGGGGGAGCTGTTTTTT.

The chain links TRBV9 to TRBJ2-1; TRBD1 matches 7 bases. The V and J ends lost 1 base and 9 bases, in that order; junction bases with no gene match: 10. CDR3 length: 15 residues. Germline CDR1 is SGDLS and CDR2 is YYNGEE. CDR3 residues: CASSVKNRGRGEQFF. CDR3 coding DNA: TGTGCCAGCAGCGTAAAGAACAGGGGACGGGGTGAGCAGTTCTTC.

The genes are TRBV6-1 and TRBJ2-7, with D unresolved. The CDR3 is 15 amino acids. Trimming removed 7 bases from V and 3 bases from J, with 19 bases in between. The V gene's germline CDR1 is MNHNS and CDR2 SASEGT. The CDR3 DNA is TGTGCCAGCATGGGAAGGGCCTCCCACGGCTACGAGCAGTACTTC. Amino acids: CASMGRASHGYEQYF.

The V call is TRBV5-4, the J call TRBJ2-1, with D possibly matching TRBD1 (6 bases). The CDR3 covers 13 residues. V gave up 4 bases and J gave up 5 bases, with 10 bases separating them. The germline gives CDR1 SGHNT, CDR2 YYREEE (reference sequence). This CDR3 is CASSPGQNNEQFF. The CDR3 coding sequence is TGTGCCAGCAGCCCTGGACAGAACAATGAGCAGTTCTTC.

The chain recombines TRBV5-1 with TRBJ2-5; D remains unclear. Per germline, CDR1 SGHRS and CDR2 YFSETQ. The CDR3 is 12 amino acids. With 4 bases removed from V and 4 bases from J, the gap between germline ends came to 8 bases. CDR3 nucleotide sequence: TGCGCCAGCAGCCCGGACCTAGAGACCCAGTACTTC. This sequence encodes CASSPDLETQYF.

A note on this clone: This may be a read error: a much more frequent sequence differs by one nucleotide. This chain links TRBV7-7 with TRBJ2-5, with D perhaps being TRBD1 or TRBD2 (7 bases each). This CDR3 region has 16 residues. Germline CDR1 is SSHAT and CDR2 is FNYEAQ (reference sequence). The CDR3 DNA is TGTGCTAGCAGCTTAGCGTGGGGAGGGGGCCCGGAGACCCAGTACTTC. Its protein product is CASSLAWGGGPETQYF.

V is TRBV30 and J is TRBJ2-3; 10 nucleotides match TRBD2. Per germline, CDR1 GTSNPN and CDR2 SVGIG (reference sequence). V shed 0 bases and J 5 bases; nucleotides not matched to a gene: 5. The CDR3 extends over 15 amino acids. The CDR3 region has the DNA TGTGCCTGGAGTGTACGAGCGGGAGGGTTAGATACGCAGTATTTT. Translated, it gives CAWSVRAGGLDTQYF.

CDR3 sequence reads: CASSMPTGGYGYTF. CDR3 nucleotides: TGTGCCAGTAGTATGCCGACAGGGGGCTATGGCTACACCTTC. The chain uses TRBV19 and TRBJ1-2; TRBD1 matches 9 bases. The V gene's germline CDR1 is LNHDA and CDR2 SQIVND (reference sequence). The CDR3 totals 14 residues. V shed 3 bases and J 4 bases; nucleotides not matched to a gene: 3.

V and J are TRBV4-1 and TRBJ1-1; D unclear. V shed 3 bases and J shed 0 bases, with 8 bases lying between them. Germline lookup yields CDR1 MGHRA and CDR2 YSYEKL. The CDR3 consists of 14 residues. CDR3 loop: CASSHFPMNTEAFF. As DNA, the CDR3 is TGCGCCAGCAGCCACTTCCCCATGAACACTGAAGCTTTCTTT.

The gene calls are TRBV7-2 and TRBJ2-1, with TRBD2 matching over 13 bases. Germline assignment: CDR1 SGHTA and CDR2 FQGNSA. J lost 10 bases, V lost 3 bases, and 6 bases had no gene match. CDR3 length: 15 residues. CDR3 residues: CASSFGLAGASEQFF. The CDR3 DNA reads as TGTGCCAGCAGCTTCGGACTAGCGGGAGCCAGCGAGCAGTTCTTC.

The chain combines TRBV27 with TRBJ2-1; TRBD2 matches 8 bases. The CDR3 consists of 16 residues. Unmatched junction bases numbered 9, after V lost 5 bases and J lost 3 bases. Looked up from germline, CDR1 is MNHEY and CDR2 is SMNVEV (reference sequence). CDR3 DNA: TGTGCCAGCAGTCCGCGGGCTAGCGGGCACTACAATGAGCAGTTCTTC. It codes for CASSPRASGHYNEQFF.

V gene TRBV11-2 combines with J gene TRBJ2-5; D gene uncertain. Germline CDR1 SGHAT, CDR2 FQNNGV. The V end lost 1 base, the J end lost 1 base, and 7 bases lay between the germline ends. The CDR3 has 14 residues. DNA of the CDR3: TGTGCCAGCAGCTTAGCAATGCTCCAAGAGACCCAGTACTTC. It encodes CASSLAMLQETQYF.

In DNA form, the CDR3 reads TGTGCCAGTAGCCCTGGGGGGTCTTCTCAGCCCCAGCATTTT. Translation: CASSPGGSSQPQHF. The genes are TRBV19 and TRBJ1-5; a weak D match, TRBD1 (5 bases). The CDR3 is 14 amino acids. The V end lost 6 bases, the J end lost 6 bases, and 15 bases lay between the germline ends. Per the germline V gene, CDR1 is LNHDA and CDR2 is SQIVND (reference sequence). Full variable domain (remainder filled in from reference TRBV19 and TRBJ1-5): DGGITQSPKYLFRKEGQNVTLSCEQNLNHDAMYWYRQDPGQGLRLIYYSQIVNDFQKGDIAEGYSVSREKKESFPLTVTSAQKNPTAFYLCASSPGGSSQPQHFGDGTRLSIL.

The CDR3 protein is CASSFELKVSHEQYF. As DNA, the CDR3 is TGTGCCAGCAGCTTTGAACTTAAGGTTTCCCACGAGCAGTACTTC. The chain links TRBV11-2 to TRBJ2-7; D not certain. Germline CDR1 is SGHAT and CDR2 is FQNNGV. The CDR3 sequence is 15 residues long. V shed 3 bases and J shed 5 bases, with 17 bases lying between them.

V gene TRBV9 combines with J gene TRBJ2-7; TRBD1 might be the D (7 bases). This CDR3 is 13 amino acids long. The germline V and J ends were trimmed by 4 bases and 2 bases, with 10 bases remaining between them. The germline V gene has CDR1 SGDLS and CDR2 YYNGEE. CDR3 in DNA: TGTGCCAGCAGCCCAGGGGGGCCCTACGAGCAGTACTTC. Encoded protein: CASSPGGPYEQYF.

This chain connects TRBV7-2 to TRBJ2-3, with D possibly being TRBD2 (7 bases). The V end was cut by 6 bases, the J end by 2 bases, with 21 bases between. The CDR3 covers 17 residues. The germline V gene has CDR1 SGHTA and CDR2 FQGNSA. The CDR3 coding sequence is TGTGCCAGCAGTTCACTAGCATGGGGGGGCCACACAGATACGCAGTATTTT. This translates into CASSSLAWGGHTDTQYF.

The gene calls are TRBV21-1 and TRBJ1-1. TRBV21-1 is a listed pseudogene. CDR3 size: 10 residues. The CDR3 bases are TGTGCCAGCCGCGACGCTGAAGCTTTCTTT. Translation: CASRDAEAFF.

V usage is TRBV6-6 and J usage is TRBJ2-7, with TRBD1 matching over 9 bases. This CDR3 comprises 15 residues. From germline, CDR1 is MNHNY and CDR2 SVGAGI (reference sequence). Losses at the gene ends were 5 bases for V and 4 bases for J; bases not matched to a gene: 9. CDR3 region: CASSVSGTGSYEQYF. The DNA of the CDR3 is TGTGCCAGCAGTGTGTCCGGGACAGGGTCGTACGAGCAGTACTTC.